This T cell receptor (beta chain) was recorded in a study of T cell repertoires in cytomegalovirus infection. TCRdb re-called the reads through MiXCR, storing one row per CDR3 protein. This sample has roughly 80,000 distinct CDR3 sequences, with around 37% found just once. Details on this clonotype: Its antigen is unknown.

The TCR comes from a human donor in good health (CMV status not recorded). Some clones in this sample may be carry-over from other donors' samples. The material sequenced was CD8+ T cells from cultured PBMCs, taken from culture after CMV antigen stimulation.

The CDR3 region is CASKSNSGTGMGRQQFF. CDR3 nucleotides: TGTGCCAGCAAGTCTAATTCCGGGACAGGGATGGGAAGGCAGCAGTTCTTC. The genes are TRBV6-6 and TRBJ2-1; TRBD1 matches at 9 bases. CDR3 length: 17 amino acids. Looked up from germline, CDR1 is MNHNY and CDR2 is SVGAGI (reference sequence). With 7 bases clipped from V and 11 bases from J, the junction kept 21 bases outside the gene matches.